These 24 T cell receptor beta chains share one sample of origin, sequenced in a study of T cell responses to AZD1222 COVID-19 vaccine. Method: immunoSEQ multiplex PCR; TCRdb's copy keeps in-frame clones and lacks some. The top ten hold about 2.3% of the sample, which has around 150,000 clones, 90% to 95% seen once. The specimen was peripheral blood, collected on day 0 of AZD1222 vaccination. Receptors originate from an adult in good health.

This chain connects TRBV4-3 to TRBJ2-1, with TRBD2 matching over 8 bases. Germline V CDR1 and CDR2: LGHNA, YSLEER. The CDR3 covers 15 residues. With V trimmed by 4 bases and J by 7 bases, 9 bases remained unmatched. As DNA, the CDR3 is TGCGCCAGCAGCCTGGACGGGGGGGCCTTTAATGAGCAGTTCTTC. As protein: CASSLDGGAFNEQFF.

Here the CDR3 DNA reads TGTGCCAGCTCATACTCTGAGACAGATACGCAGTATTTT. This codes for CASSYSETDTQYF. The chain has TRBV18 and TRBJ2-3; D remains ambiguous. The CDR3 contains 13 residues. Trimming removed 5 bases at V and 3 bases at J, with 9 bases between. Germline CDR1 reads KGHSH; CDR2 reads LQKENI.

The gene calls are TRBV5-1 and TRBJ1-5; D is possibly TRBD1 (6 bases). Trimming stripped 0 bases from V and 4 bases from J, with 20 bases between. Germline lookup yields CDR1 SGHRS and CDR2 YFSETQ. The CDR3 has 18 amino acids. The CDR3 coding sequence is TGCGCCAGCAGCTTGGCCGGGGCAGGGGATTTCGAAAATCAGCCCCAGCATTTT. Encoded protein: CASSLAGAGDFENQPQHF.

The rearrangement links TRBV12-3 or TRBV12-4 to TRBJ2-7; D is possibly TRBD1 (6 bases). The CDR3 is 13 residues long. With 3 bases removed from V and 2 bases from J, the gap between germline ends came to 8 bases. The CDR3 DNA is TGTGCCAGCAGTTTGAGGGACACCTACGAGCAGTACTTC. It codes for CASSLRDTYEQYF.

This chain links TRBV12-3 or TRBV12-4 with TRBJ1-1; possible D gene TRBD1, 5 bases. V gave up 2 bases and J gave up 1 base, with 5 bases separating them. This CDR3 is 13 amino acids long. The CDR3 DNA follows: TGTGCCAGCAGTTTAAGGGGGAACACTGAAGCTTTCTTT. Its protein product is CASSLRGNTEAFF.

The DNA of the CDR3 is TGTGCCAGCAGCCCGGGACAGCAGTTCAATCAGCCCCAGCATTTT. Encoded protein: CASSPGQQFNQPQHF. J is TRBJ1-5 and V is TRBV28; 7 bases are shared with TRBD1. Germline trimming cut 6 bases from V and 3 bases from J; bases unmatched to any gene: 8. There are 15 residues in the CDR3. Germline lookup yields CDR1 MDHEN and CDR2 SYDVKM.

The J gene is TRBJ2-3, the V gene TRBV9; no reliable D call. Trimming removed 3 bases at V and 2 bases at J, with 10 bases between. CDR3 length equals 14 residues. Germline-derived CDR1 and CDR2 are SGDLS and YYNGEE. The CDR3 DNA follows: TGTGCCAGCAGCGCTAGTGGATTCACAGATACGCAGTATTTT. Protein product: CASSASGFTDTQYF. The entire variable domain, with the rest obtained from reference TRBV9 and TRBJ2-3, is as follows: DSGVTQTPKHLITATGQRVTLRCSPRSGDLSVYWYQQSLDQGLQFLIQYYNGEERAKGNILERFSAQQFPDLHSELNLSSLELGDSALYFCASSASGFTDTQYFGPGTRLTVL.

The chain is built from TRBV19 and TRBJ2-3; 10 bases are shared with TRBD2. Germline CDR1 reads LNHDA; CDR2 reads SQIVND (reference sequence). The CDR3 contains 14 residues. The V segment lost 5 bases and the J segment 5 bases; nucleotides outside the gene matches: 4. The CDR3: CASSLAGDGDTQYF. CDR3 DNA sequence: TGTGCCAGTAGTCTAGCGGGAGATGGAGATACGCAGTATTTT.

The V and J genes are TRBV11-2 and TRBJ2-1; 10 nucleotides align to TRBD1. Trimming cost V 5 bases and J 8 bases; bases outside gene matches: 3. There are 13 residues in the CDR3. Germline loops: CDR1 SGHAT, CDR2 FQNNGV. CDR3 protein: CASSRDRGHEQFF. The CDR3 nucleotides read TGTGCCAGCAGCCGGGACAGGGGACATGAGCAGTTCTTC. Supplemented by reference TRBV11-2 and TRBJ2-1, the full variable domain reads EAGVAQSPRYKIIEKRQSVAFWCNPISGHATLYWYQQILGQGPKLLIQFQNNGVVDDSQLPKDRFSAERLKGVDSTLKIQPAKLEDSAVYLCASSRDRGHEQFFGPGTRLTVL.

V gene TRBV7-3 combines with J gene TRBJ1-2; D not resolved. The CDR3 covers 15 residues. With 2 bases removed from V and 2 bases from J, the gap between germline ends came to 12 bases. Germline V gives CDR1 SGHTA, CDR2 FQGTGA. CDR3 nucleotides: TGTGCCAGCAGCTTATACCCAGGAAAAAACTATGGCTACACCTTC. Amino acids: CASSLYPGKNYGYTF.

The rearrangement links TRBV12-3 or TRBV12-4 to TRBJ2-2; 7 nucleotides match TRBD1. This CDR3 is 13 amino acids long. J was trimmed by 7 bases and V by 6 bases; bases with no gene match: 5. Written as DNA, the CDR3 is TGTGCCAGCAGCCAGACAGGGTACGGGGAGCTGTTTTTT. Its translation is CASSQTGYGELFF.

This sequence joins TRBV7-2 and TRBJ1-1; TRBD1 agrees at 8 bases. CDR3 size: 14 residues. Unmatched junction bases numbered 6, after V lost 1 base and J lost 8 bases. Germline V gene lookup returns CDR1 SGHTA and CDR2 FQGNSA. The CDR3 DNA sequence: TGTGCCAGCAGCTTAGGCATGGACAGGGAAGAAGCTTTCTTT. This sequence encodes CASSLGMDREEAFF.

The chain is built from TRBV3-1 (or the pseudogene TRBV3-2) and TRBJ2-3; 7 nucleotides match TRBD1. J was trimmed by 5 bases and V by 8 bases; bases with no gene match: 7. The CDR3 is 13 amino acids. The germline gives CDR1 LGHDT, CDR2 YNNKEL (reference sequence). The CDR3, as DNA: TGTGCCAGCCACCAAGGGGGCGGAGATACGCAGTATTTT. This gives the protein CASHQGGGDTQYF.

The V call is TRBV25-1, the J call TRBJ1-2; D not certain. Trimming cost V 1 base and J 12 bases, with 12 bases left between them. The CDR3 extends over 12 amino acids. Germline CDR1 MGHDK, CDR2 SYGVNS. The DNA of the CDR3 is TGTGCCAGCAGTGAATCCAGGACCCTTCACACCTTC. Its translation is CASSESRTLHTF.

This clone came up once. The CDR3 nucleotides are TGTGCCAGCCGCCCTTCCAAGGGGATGTCTGAAGCTTTCTTT. Amino acids: CASRPSKGMSEAFF. This chain links TRBV25-1 with TRBJ1-1, with D perhaps TRBD1 (5 bases). Trimming pared 8 bases from V and 6 bases from J, leaving 19 bases between. The CDR3 is made up of 14 amino acids. In germline, CDR1 is MGHDK, CDR2 SYGVNS. The full variable domain, completed using reference TRBV25-1 and TRBJ1-1, is EADIYQTPRYLVIGTGKKITLECSQTMGHDKMYWYQQDPGMELHLIHYSYGVNSTEKGDLSSESTVSRIRTEHFPLTLESARPSHTSQYLCASRPSKGMSEAFFGQGTRLTVV.

V gene TRBV15 combines with J gene TRBJ2-7; D ambiguous. The germline V gene encodes CDR1 LNHNV and CDR2 YYDKDF (reference sequence). The length of the CDR3 is 16 residues. The germline V and J ends were trimmed by 0 bases and 2 bases, with 14 bases remaining between them. The CDR3 loop is CATSRDRPRLTYEQYF. CDR3 sequence (DNA): TGTGCCACCAGCAGAGATCGCCCACGGCTTACCTACGAGCAGTACTTC.

The gene calls are TRBV7-8 and TRBJ2-7; 9 nucleotides line up with TRBD1. The junction had 4 bases not matched to a gene; V was cut back by 4 bases and J by 3 bases. The CDR3 is made up of 14 amino acids. CDR1 is SGHVS and CDR2 is FQNEAQ in the germline V gene. CDR3 amino acids: CASSSGQGYYEQYF. The CDR3 coding sequence is TGTGCCAGCAGCTCGGGACAGGGTTACTACGAGCAGTACTTC.

The rearrangement links TRBV21-1 to TRBJ1-6; the table gives TRBD1 as D, unverified against the DNA. TRBV21-1 is a listed pseudogene. The CDR3 extends over 16 amino acids. The CDR3 sequence: CASSGTIRDNHSPLHF. Here the CDR3 DNA reads TGTGCCAGCAGCGGAACGATCCGGGACAACCATTCACCCCTCCACTTT.

The chain links TRBV19 to TRBJ2-7; D may be TRBD1 (5 bases). Germline assignment: CDR1 LNHDA and CDR2 SQIVND (reference sequence). The CDR3 loop spans 16 amino acids. The V end was cut by 6 bases, the J end by 1 base, with 19 bases between. The CDR3 DNA follows: TGTGCCAGTAGCGATAGGGGCGGAAAGTCGTCCTACGAGCAGTACTTC. Its translation: CASSDRGGKSSYEQYF.

The chain uses TRBV7-2 and TRBJ1-1; TRBD1 matches at 8 bases. The CDR3 extends over 15 amino acids. The germline V gene has CDR1 SGHTA and CDR2 FQGNSA. Trimming cost V 3 bases and J 1 base; bases outside gene matches: 4. CDR3 residues: CASSFRTGRNTEAFF. CDR3 DNA sequence: TGTGCCAGCAGCTTTCGGACAGGGCGGAACACTGAAGCTTTCTTT. The whole variable domain, remainder taken from reference TRBV7-2 and TRBJ1-1, is GAGVSQSPSNKVTEKGKDVELRCDPISGHTALYWYRQSLGQGLEFLIYFQGNSAPDKSGLPSDRFSAERTGGSVSTLTIQRTQQEDSAVYLCASSFRTGRNTEAFFGQGTRLTVV.

The chain employs TRBV30 and TRBJ1-4; 7 bases match TRBD1. The CDR3 is made up of 13 amino acids. Per germline, CDR1 GTSNPN and CDR2 SVGIG (reference sequence). V was clipped by 5 bases and J by 4 bases; unmatched bases: 4. The CDR3 DNA reads TGTGCCTGGGCGACAGGGATTAATGAAAAACTGTTTTTT. Its translation: CAWATGINEKLFF.

The chain has TRBV12-3 or TRBV12-4 and TRBJ1-1; no reliable D call. Trimming took off 7 bases at V and 3 bases at J, with 12 bases between the two ends. The CDR3 runs 13 residues. CDR3 sequence: CASTNYRDTEAFF. CDR3 DNA sequence: TGTGCCAGCACCAACTACCGGGACACTGAAGCTTTCTTT.

CDR3 nucleotide sequence: TGTGCCAGCTCACGTCCGGGGCTCAAAAACATTCAGTACTTC. Amino acid sequence: CASSRPGLKNIQYF. The rearrangement joins TRBV18 to TRBJ2-4; D may correspond to TRBD1 or TRBD2 (5 bases each). Between the trimmed V and J ends, which lost 4 bases and 3 bases, there was a span of 10 bases. Per germline, CDR1 KGHSH and CDR2 LQKENI. The CDR3 contains 14 residues.

This clone turned up a few times. The gene calls are TRBV3-1 (or the pseudogene TRBV3-2) and TRBJ2-7; D is undetermined. CDR1 and CDR2 from the germline V gene are LGHDT and YNNKEL (reference sequence). There are 12 residues in the CDR3. V was clipped by 6 bases and J by 3 bases, with 9 bases between them. The CDR3 spells CASSRRGYEQYF. For the CDR3, the DNA is TGTGCCAGCAGTCGCCGAGGCTACGAGCAGTACTTC.